The source of this TCR beta chain is a study of T cell responses to AZD1222 COVID-19 vaccine. In the study overall: Second-dose schedules of about 4 or about 12 weeks were combined.

The length of the CDR3 is 16 residues. CDR1 is SEHNR and CDR2 is FQNEAQ in the germline V gene (reference sequence). Losses at the gene ends were 5 bases for V and 6 bases for J; bases not matched to a gene: 12. Profiling relied on immunoSEQ multiplex PCR, and the TCRdb table lists in-frame clones only, not all of them. The sample carries about 150,000 clones, 90% recorded once. Comments on this clone: The antigen remains unidentified.

Study-level points and caveats: Just six or seven AZD1222 recipients tested seropositive at baseline. Repertoire sampling was restricted to post-peak T cell response timepoints.

Sequenced here: peripheral blood, sampled on day 0 of AZD1222 vaccination. This chain joins TRBV7-9 and TRBJ1-1; 10 nucleotides line up with TRBD1. The TCR comes from an adult in good health. Written as DNA, the CDR3 is TGTGCCAGCAGCCCTGACACCGGGACAGGGGCTGCTGAAGCTTTCTTT. Translating it yields CASSPDTGTGAAEAFF. Filled out from reference TRBV7-9 and TRBJ1-1, the complete variable domain reads DTGVSQNPRHKITKRGQNVTFRCDPISEHNRLYWYRQTLGQGPEFLTYFQNEAQLEKSRLLSDRFSAERPKGSFSTLEIQRTEQGDSAMYLCASSPDTGTGAAEAFFGQGTRLTVV.